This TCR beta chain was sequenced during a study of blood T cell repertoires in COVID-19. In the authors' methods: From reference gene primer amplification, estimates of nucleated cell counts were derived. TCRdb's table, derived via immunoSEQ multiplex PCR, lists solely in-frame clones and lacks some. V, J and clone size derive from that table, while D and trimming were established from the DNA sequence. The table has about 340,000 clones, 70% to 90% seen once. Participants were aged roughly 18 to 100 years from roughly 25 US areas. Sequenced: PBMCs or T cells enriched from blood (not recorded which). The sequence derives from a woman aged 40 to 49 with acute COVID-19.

CDR3 region: CASSHPLRYEQYF. CDR3 nucleotides: TGTGCCAGCAGCCACCCTTTGCGGTACGAGCAGTACTTC. This chain joins TRBV4-2 and TRBJ2-7; D not certain. V dropped 3 bases and J dropped 4 bases, with 10 bases sitting between them. The CDR3 sequence is 13 residues long. The germline CDR1 and CDR2 sequences are LGHNA and YNFKEQ.